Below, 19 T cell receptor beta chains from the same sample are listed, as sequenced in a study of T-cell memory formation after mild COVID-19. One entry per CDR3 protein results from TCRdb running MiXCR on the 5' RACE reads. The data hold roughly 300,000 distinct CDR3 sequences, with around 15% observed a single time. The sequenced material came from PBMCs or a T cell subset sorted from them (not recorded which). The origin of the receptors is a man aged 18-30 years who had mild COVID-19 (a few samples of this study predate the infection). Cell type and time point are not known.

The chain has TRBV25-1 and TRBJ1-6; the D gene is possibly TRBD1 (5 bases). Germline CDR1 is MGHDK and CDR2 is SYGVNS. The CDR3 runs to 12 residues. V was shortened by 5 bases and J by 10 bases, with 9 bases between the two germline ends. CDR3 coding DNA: TGTGCCAGCAGTCCATGGGGGTCACCCCTCCACTTT. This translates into CASSPWGSPLHF.

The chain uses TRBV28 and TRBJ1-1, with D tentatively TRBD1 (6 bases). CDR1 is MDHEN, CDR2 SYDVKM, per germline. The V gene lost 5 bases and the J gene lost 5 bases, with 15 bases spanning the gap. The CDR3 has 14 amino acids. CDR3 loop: CASSQTRQVTEAFF. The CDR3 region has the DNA TGTGCCAGCAGTCAGACAAGACAGGTAACTGAAGCTTTCTTT.

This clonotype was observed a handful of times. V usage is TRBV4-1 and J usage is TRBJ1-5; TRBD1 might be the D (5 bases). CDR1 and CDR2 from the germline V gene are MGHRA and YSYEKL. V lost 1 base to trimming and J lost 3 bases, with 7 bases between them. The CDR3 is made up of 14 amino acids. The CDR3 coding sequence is TGCGCCAGCAGCCAAGGACAGAACAATCAGCCCCAGCATTTT. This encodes CASSQGQNNQPQHF.

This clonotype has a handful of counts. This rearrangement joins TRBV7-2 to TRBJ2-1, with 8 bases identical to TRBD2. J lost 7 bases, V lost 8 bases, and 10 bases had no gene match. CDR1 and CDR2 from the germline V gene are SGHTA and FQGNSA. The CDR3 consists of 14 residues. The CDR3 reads CASSRGGTGNEQFF. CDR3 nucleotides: TGTGCCAGCTCACGGGGGGGCACGGGAAATGAGCAGTTCTTC.

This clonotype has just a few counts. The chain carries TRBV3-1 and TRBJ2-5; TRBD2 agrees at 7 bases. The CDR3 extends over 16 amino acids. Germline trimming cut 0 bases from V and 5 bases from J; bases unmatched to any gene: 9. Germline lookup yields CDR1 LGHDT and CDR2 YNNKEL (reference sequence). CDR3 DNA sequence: TGTGCCAGCAGCCAAGAGTCGCGGGGGAGCGAGGAGACCCAGTACTTC. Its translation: CASSQESRGSEETQYF.

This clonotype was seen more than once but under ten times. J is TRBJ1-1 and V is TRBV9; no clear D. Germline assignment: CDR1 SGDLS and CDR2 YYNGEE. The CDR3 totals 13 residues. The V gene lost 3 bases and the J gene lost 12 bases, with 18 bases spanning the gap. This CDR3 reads CASSATVDELTFF. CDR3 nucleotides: TGTGCCAGCAGCGCAACAGTGGATGAGCTAACTTTCTTT.

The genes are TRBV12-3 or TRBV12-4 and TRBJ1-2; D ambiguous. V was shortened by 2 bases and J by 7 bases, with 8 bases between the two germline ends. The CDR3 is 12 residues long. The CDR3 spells CASSLTITGYTF. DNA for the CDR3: TGTGCCAGCAGTTTAACGATCACTGGCTACACCTTC.

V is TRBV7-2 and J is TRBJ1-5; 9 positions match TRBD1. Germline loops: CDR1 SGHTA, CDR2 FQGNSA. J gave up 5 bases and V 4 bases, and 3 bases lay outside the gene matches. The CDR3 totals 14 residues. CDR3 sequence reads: CASSYGTGHQPQHF. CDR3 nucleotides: TGTGCCAGCAGCTACGGGACAGGGCATCAGCCCCAGCATTTT. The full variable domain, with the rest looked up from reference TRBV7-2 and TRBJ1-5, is GAGVSQSPSNKVTEKGKDVELRCDPISGHTALYWYRQSLGQGLEFLIYFQGNSAPDKSGLPSDRFSAERTGGSVSTLTIQRTQQEDSAVYLCASSYGTGHQPQHFGDGTRLSIL.

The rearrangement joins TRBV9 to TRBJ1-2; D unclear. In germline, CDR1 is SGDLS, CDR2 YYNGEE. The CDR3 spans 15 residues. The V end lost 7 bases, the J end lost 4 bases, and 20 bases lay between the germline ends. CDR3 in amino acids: CASGPDPAGAYGYTF. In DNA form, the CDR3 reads TGTGCCAGCGGTCCCGACCCCGCGGGTGCCTATGGCTACACCTTC.

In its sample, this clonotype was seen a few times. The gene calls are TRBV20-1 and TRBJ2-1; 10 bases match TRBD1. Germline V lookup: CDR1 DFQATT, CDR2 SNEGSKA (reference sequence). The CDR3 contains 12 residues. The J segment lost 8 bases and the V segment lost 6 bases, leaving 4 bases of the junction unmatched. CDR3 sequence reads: CSAGGQGHEQFF. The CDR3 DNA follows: TGCAGTGCGGGGGGACAGGGGCATGAGCAGTTCTTC.

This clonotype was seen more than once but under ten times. The CDR3 reads CASSTTANTEAFF. The CDR3, as DNA: TGTGCCAGCAGTACGACAGCGAACACTGAAGCTTTCTTT. The gene calls are TRBV6-6 and TRBJ1-1; tentative D call: TRBD1 (5 bases). The CDR3 spans 13 residues. V shed 5 bases and J shed 1 base, with 8 bases lying between them. Germline loops: CDR1 MNHNY, CDR2 SVGAGI (reference sequence).

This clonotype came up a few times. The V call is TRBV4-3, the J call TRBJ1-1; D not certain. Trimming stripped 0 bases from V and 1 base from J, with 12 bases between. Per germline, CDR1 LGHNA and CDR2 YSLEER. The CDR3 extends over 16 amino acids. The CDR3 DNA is TGCGCCAGCAGCCAAGAAAAGACGGAGTCGAACACTGAAGCTTTCTTT. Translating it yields CASSQEKTESNTEAFF.

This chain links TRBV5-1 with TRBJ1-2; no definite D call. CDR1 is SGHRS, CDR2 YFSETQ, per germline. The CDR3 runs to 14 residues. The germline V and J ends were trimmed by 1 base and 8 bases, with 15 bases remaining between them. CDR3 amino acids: CASSLTRSASGYTF. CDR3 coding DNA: TGCGCCAGCAGCTTGACAAGGTCGGCCTCCGGCTACACCTTC.

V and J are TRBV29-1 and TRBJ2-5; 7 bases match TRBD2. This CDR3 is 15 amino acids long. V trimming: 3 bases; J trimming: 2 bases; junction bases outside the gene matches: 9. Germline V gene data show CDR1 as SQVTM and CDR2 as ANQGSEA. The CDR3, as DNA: TGCAGCGTTGATGGCGGGGGTCTGCCACAAGAGACCCAGTACTTC. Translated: CSVDGGGLPQETQYF.

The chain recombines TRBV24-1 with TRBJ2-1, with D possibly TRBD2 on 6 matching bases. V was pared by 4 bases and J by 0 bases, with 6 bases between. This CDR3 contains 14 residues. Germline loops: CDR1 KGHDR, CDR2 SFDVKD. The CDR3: CATSEGGSYNEQFF. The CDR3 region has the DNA TGTGCCACCAGTGAGGGGGGCTCCTACAATGAGCAGTTCTTC.

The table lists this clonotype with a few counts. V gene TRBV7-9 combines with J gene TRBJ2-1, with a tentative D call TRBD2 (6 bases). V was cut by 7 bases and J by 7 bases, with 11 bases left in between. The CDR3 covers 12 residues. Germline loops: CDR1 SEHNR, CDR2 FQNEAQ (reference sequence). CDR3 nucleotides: TGTGCCAGCAAAGGCGGGGTTAATGAGCAGTTCTTC. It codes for CASKGGVNEQFF.

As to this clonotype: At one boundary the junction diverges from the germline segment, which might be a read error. The CDR3 DNA is TGTGCCAGCTCACCACCCCGGGCAGGCCTCCTCTTC. Its protein product is CASSPPRAGLLF. This chain joins TRBV18 and TRBJ1-2; D ambiguous. CDR1 and CDR2 from the germline V gene are KGHSH and LQKENI. The CDR3 runs to 12 residues.

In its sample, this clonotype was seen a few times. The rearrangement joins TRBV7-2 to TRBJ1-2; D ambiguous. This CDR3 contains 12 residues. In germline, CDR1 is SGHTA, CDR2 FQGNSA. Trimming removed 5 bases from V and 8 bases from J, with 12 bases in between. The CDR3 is CASSGQLIGYTF. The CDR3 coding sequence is TGTGCCAGCAGCGGGCAGTTGATCGGCTACACCTTC.

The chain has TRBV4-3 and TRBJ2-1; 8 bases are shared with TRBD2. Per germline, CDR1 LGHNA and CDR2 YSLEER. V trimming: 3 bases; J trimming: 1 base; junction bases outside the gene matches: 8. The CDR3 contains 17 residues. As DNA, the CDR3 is TGCGCCAGCAGCCAGGGGAGTAGCGGGGAATCCTACAATGAGCAGTTCTTC. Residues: CASSQGSSGESYNEQFF.